The text below deals with one T cell receptor (beta chain). The data belong to a study of blood T cells in healthy people across ages. About the research overall: Capture by template switching was about one barcoded beta molecule per two T cells.

Together with a sample-barcoded 5' primer, a J-beta primer mix was included in a second PCR lasting about 6 to 12 cycles. TCRdb reprocessed the 5' RACE reads via MiXCR and lists one record per CDR3 protein. In the table there are approximately 580,000 distinct CDR3 sequences, less than 25% of which are singletons. The CDR3 runs to 14 residues. Trimming left V 1 base short and J 2 bases short, with 10 bases between. Germline V gene data show CDR1 as SGHRS and CDR2 as YFSETQ. These data were also filed under a second study, of T cells of mothers and their children. That paper notes: T cell clones that were persistent and microchimeric went undetected.

The J gene is TRBJ2-7, the V gene TRBV5-1; D is undetermined. The sequence derives from a boy aged 10-17 years in good health. Sequenced input: blood. CDR3 sequence reads: CASSLWQNPYEQYF. The CDR3, as DNA: TGCGCCAGCAGCTTGTGGCAGAACCCCTACGAGCAGTACTTC.